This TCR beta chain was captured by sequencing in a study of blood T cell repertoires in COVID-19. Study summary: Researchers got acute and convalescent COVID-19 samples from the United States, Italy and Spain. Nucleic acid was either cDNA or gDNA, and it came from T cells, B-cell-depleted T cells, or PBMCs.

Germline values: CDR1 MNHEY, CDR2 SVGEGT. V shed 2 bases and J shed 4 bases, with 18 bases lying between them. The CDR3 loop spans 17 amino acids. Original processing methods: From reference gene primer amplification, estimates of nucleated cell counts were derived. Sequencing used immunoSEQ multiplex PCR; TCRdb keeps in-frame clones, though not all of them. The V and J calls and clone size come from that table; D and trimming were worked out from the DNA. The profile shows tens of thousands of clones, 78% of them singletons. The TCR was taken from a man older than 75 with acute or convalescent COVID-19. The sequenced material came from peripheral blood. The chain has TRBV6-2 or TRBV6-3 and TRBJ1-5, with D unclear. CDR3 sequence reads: CASSYGASSFRNQPQHF. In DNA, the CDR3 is TGTGCCAGCAGTTACGGAGCGTCAAGTTTTCGAAATCAGCCCCAGCATTTT.